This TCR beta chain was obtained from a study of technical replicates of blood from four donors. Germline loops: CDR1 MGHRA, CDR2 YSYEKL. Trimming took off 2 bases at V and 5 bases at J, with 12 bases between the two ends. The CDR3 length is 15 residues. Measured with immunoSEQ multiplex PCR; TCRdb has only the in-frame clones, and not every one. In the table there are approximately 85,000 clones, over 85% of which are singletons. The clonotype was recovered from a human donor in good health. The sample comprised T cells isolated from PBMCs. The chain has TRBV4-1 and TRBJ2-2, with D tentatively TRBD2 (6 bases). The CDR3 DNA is TGCGCCAGCAGCCAACCCGGGACTGATACCGGGGAGCTGTTTTTT. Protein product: CASSQPGTDTGELFF.